The 7 T cell receptor beta chains given below trace back to one sample, sequenced in a study of blood T cell repertoires in COVID-19. The protocol was immunoSEQ multiplex PCR, while the TCRdb copy is restricted to in-frame clones and leaves out a portion. In the table there are more than 70,000 clones, roughly 80% of which are singletons. Sequenced input: peripheral blood. The receptors here all came from a human donor in a cohort sampled during active COVID-19.

V is TRBV19 and J is TRBJ1-5; no definite D call. Trimming left V 2 bases short and J 1 base short, with 12 bases between. The CDR3 length is 16 residues. CDR1 LNHDA and CDR2 SQIVND come from the germline V gene (reference sequence). CDR3 sequence: CASSISPRQSNQPQHF. CDR3 DNA: TGTGCCAGTAGTATATCCCCGAGGCAGAGCAATCAGCCCCAGCATTTT.

This chain joins TRBV28 and TRBJ1-4, with 7 bases aligning to TRBD1. V lost 6 bases, J lost 5 bases, and 27 bases stayed unmatched. This CDR3 is built from 21 residues. Germline CDR1 is MDHEN and CDR2 is SYDVKM. This chain's CDR3 is CASSLTSLSTGTALRNEKLFF. DNA for the CDR3: TGTGCCAGCAGCCTTACTAGCTTATCGACAGGGACTGCTCTTAGAAATGAAAAACTGTTTTTT.

This clone was detected a few times. This chain uses TRBV12-3 or TRBV12-4 with TRBJ2-1, with 8 bases matching TRBD1. V was clipped by 8 bases and J by 9 bases; unmatched bases: 9. This CDR3 has 13 residues. The CDR3 DNA reads as TGTGCCAGCTTCTCCGGGACAGGTGGTGAGCAGTTCTTC. Protein: CASFSGTGGEQFF.

The rearrangement uses TRBV28 and TRBJ2-5; 10 nucleotides agree with TRBD2. Germline V lookup: CDR1 MDHEN, CDR2 SYDVKM. After removal of 6 bases from V and 4 bases from J, the junction contained 5 bases not matched to a gene. The CDR3 is 14 residues long. CDR3 DNA: TGTGCCAGCAGCCGAAGCGGGAGGGCAGAGACCCAGTACTTC. It translates to CASSRSGRAETQYF. The entire variable domain, with the rest obtained from reference TRBV28 and TRBJ2-5, is as follows: DVKVTQSSRYLVKRTGEKVFLECVQDMDHENMFWYRQDPGLGLRLIYFSYDVKMKEKGDIPEGYSVSREKKERFSLILESASTNQTSMYLCASSRSGRAETQYFGPGTRLLVL.

The CDR3 sequence: CASAPDRGVDYEQYF. The CDR3 DNA follows: TGTGCCAGCGCGCCCGACAGGGGGGTGGACTACGAGCAGTACTTC. The chain recombines TRBV25-1 with TRBJ2-7; TRBD1 matches at 9 bases. Unmatched junction bases numbered 11, after V lost 8 bases and J lost 3 bases. This CDR3 region has 15 residues. CDR1 is MGHDK, CDR2 SYGVNS, per germline.

The chain combines TRBV7-3 with TRBJ2-1, with TRBD2 matching 8 bases. The CDR3 has 16 residues. Germline assignment: CDR1 SGHTA and CDR2 FQGTGA. V dropped 5 bases and J dropped 5; count of bases not matched to a gene: 11. The CDR3 DNA reads as TGTGCCAGCAGCCGCGAAACTAGCGGTACAAACAATGAGCAGTTCTTC. As protein: CASSRETSGTNNEQFF.

The V and J genes are TRBV7-6 and TRBJ1-3; D gene uncertain. Germline V lookup: CDR1 SGHVS, CDR2 FNYEAQ. The V and J ends lost 1 base and 4 bases respectively, with 8 bases between them. The CDR3 has 14 amino acids. CDR3 region: CASSLGGRGNTIYF. The CDR3 nucleotides are TGTGCCAGCAGCTTAGGAGGGAGGGGAAACACCATATATTTT.